This entry concerns a single TCR beta chain. Its cognate antigen is unknown. This CDR3 comprises 14 residues. Trimming stripped 3 bases from V and 8 bases from J, with 17 bases between. Germline V CDR1 and CDR2: SGHRS, YFSETQ. These data originate in a study of PD-1 blockade in classical Hodgkin lymphoma. Study-wide background: Patients received nivolumab 3 mg/kg intravenously every 2 weeks. The study's findings and limits: Patients with a complete response exhibited baseline diversity comparable to newly diagnosed patients.

Assay: immunoSEQ multiplex PCR; the TCRdb copy retains only in-frame clones and omits some. The sample holds about 25,000 clones, 72% seen once. The time point: cycle 4 day 1 (C4D1), after more than five weeks of nivolumab. Following autologous stem cell transplantation, relapse occurred in every patient, and exposure to brentuximab vedotin varied. The rearrangement uses TRBV5-1 and TRBJ1-2; D gene unclear. The clonotype originates from a human donor with classical Hodgkin lymphoma. This material consisted of peripheral blood mononuclear cells (PBMCs), taken before the fourth cycle of nivolumab. The CDR3 loop is CASSSGPGGLGYTF. The CDR3 bases are TGCGCCAGCAGCTCAGGACCGGGAGGGTTGGGCTACACCTTC. Filled out from reference TRBV5-1 and TRBJ1-2, the complete variable domain reads KAGVTQTPRYLIKTRGQQVTLSCSPISGHRSVSWYQQTPGQGLQFLFEYFSETQRNKGNFPGRFSGRQFSNSRSEMNVSTLELGDSALYLCASSSGPGGLGYTFGSGTRLTVV.